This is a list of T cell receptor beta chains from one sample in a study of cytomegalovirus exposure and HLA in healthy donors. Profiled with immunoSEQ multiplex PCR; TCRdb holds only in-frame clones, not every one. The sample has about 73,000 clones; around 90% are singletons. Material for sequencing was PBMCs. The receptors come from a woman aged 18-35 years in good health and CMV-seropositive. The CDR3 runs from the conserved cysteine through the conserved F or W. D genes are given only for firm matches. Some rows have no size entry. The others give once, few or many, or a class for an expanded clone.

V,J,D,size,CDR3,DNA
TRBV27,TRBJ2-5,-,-,CASSLSGVETQYF,TGTGCCAGCAGTTTATCAGGGGTAGAGACCCAGTACTTC
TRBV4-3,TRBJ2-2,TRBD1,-,CASRATGGTGELFF,TGCGCCAGCAGGGCTACAGGGGGCACCGGGGAGCTGTTTTTT
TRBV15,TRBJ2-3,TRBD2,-,CATSRSLTSGPLASTDTQYF,TGTGCCACCAGCAGAAGTCTGACTAGCGGACCGTTAGCTAGCACAGATACGCAGTATTTT
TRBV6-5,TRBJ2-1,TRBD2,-,CASSYSTGGRGEQFF,TGTGCCAGCAGTTACTCGACGGGCGGGAGAGGTGAGCAGTTCTTC
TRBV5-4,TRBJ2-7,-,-,CASSLDRREQYF,TGTGCCAGCAGCTTAGATCGCCGGGAGCAGTACTTC
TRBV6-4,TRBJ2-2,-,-,CASSDSSSGELFF,TGTGCCAGCAGTGACTCATCATCCGGGGAGCTGTTTTTT
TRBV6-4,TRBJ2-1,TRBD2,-,CASRKTSETYNEQFF,TGTGCCAGCAGGAAGACTAGCGAAACCTACAATGAGCAGTTCTTC
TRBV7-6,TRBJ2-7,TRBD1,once,CASSSQDRFSFFEQYF,TGTGCCAGCAGCTCCCAGGACAGGTTCAGCTTTTTTGAGCAGTACTTC
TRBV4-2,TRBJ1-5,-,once,CASSHGGNQPQHF,TGTGCCAGCAGCCATGGAGGGAATCAGCCCCAGCATTTT
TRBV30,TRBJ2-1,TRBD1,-,CAWSHRPDRWFF,TGTGCCTGGAGCCATAGGCCGGACAGGTGGTTCTTC
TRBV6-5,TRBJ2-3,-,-,CASSYSRSTDTQYF,TGTGCCAGCAGTTATTCCCGGAGCACAGATACGCAGTATTTT
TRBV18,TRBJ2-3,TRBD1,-,CASSPPSGQDPFGTDTQYF,TGTGCCAGCTCACCACCTTCAGGACAGGACCCCTTCGGCACAGATACGCAGTATTTT
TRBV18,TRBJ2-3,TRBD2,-,CASSPTGTSFRDTQYF,TGTGCCAGCTCACCCACCGGGACTAGCTTCAGAGATACGCAGTATTTT